A selection of T cell receptor beta chains follows, all from one sample in a study of shared clonotypes between healthy human individuals. Repertoires were generated with immunoSEQ multiplex PCR, while TCRdb's copy carries only in-frame clones and drops some. The sample holds more than 1.2 million clones, less than 99% seen once. Sample: naive CD4+ T cells sorted from blood. Receptors were obtained from a man younger than 40 in good health. Both conserved end residues are trimmed from each CDR3. Not every row has a clone size; where given, it reads once, few, many or a size class.

j_call,v_call,clone_size,cdr3_aa
TRBJ2-6,TRBV5-6,NA,ASSLRTGLSGANVLT
TRBJ2-5,TRBV21-1,once,ASSKEEAGSSMETQY
TRBJ1-3,TRBV7-2,NA,ASSPGGNTIY
TRBJ1-3,TRBV18,NA,ASSPPDRPNTIY
TRBJ1-5,TRBV18,NA,ASSPFFPDSLNQPQH
TRBJ2-3,TRBV7-2,NA,ASSFLPGGLDTQY
TRBJ2-7,TRBV6-1,once,ASSGLSGRTTRLYEQY
TRBJ2-3,TRBV7-9,NA,ASSSGTQGDTQY
TRBJ2-3,TRBV5-5,NA,ASDRPGGTDTQY
TRBJ2-5,TRBV9,NA,ASSPSAGGETQY
TRBJ1-3,TRBV10-3,once,AISTSGNTIY
TRBJ1-4,TRBV28,NA,ASSFSGQDTEKLF
TRBJ2-1,TRBV9,NA,ASSVGDRVGKYNEQF
TRBJ2-7,TRBV18,NA,ASSATSYEQY
TRBJ2-3,TRBV5-5,NA,ASSDLLTDTQY
TRBJ1-1,TRBV7-8,NA,ASSLARGHGTEAF
TRBJ1-5,TRBV18,once,ASSPDQSQPQH
TRBJ2-1,TRBV14,NA,ASTRAGGTYNEQF
TRBJ1-5,TRBV10-2,NA,ASSQRQGNQPQH
TRBJ2-3,TRBV6-5,NA,ASSYQLGGTDTQY
TRBJ1-1,TRBV5-1,NA,ASSFNRGKNTEAF
TRBJ2-3,TRBV6-6,NA,ASSPTGGAGDTQY
TRBJ2-7,TRBV9,NA,ASSVEFGSSYEQY
TRBJ2-7,TRBV9,NA,ASSLAWGSEQY
TRBJ1-1,TRBV18,NA,ASSPLRQRDTEAF
TRBJ1-5,TRBV10-2,NA,ASSEPRNQPQH
TRBJ2-1,TRBV7-9,NA,ASSLKGLAGYNEQF
TRBJ2-3,TRBV29-1,NA,SVQGHTDTQY
TRBJ2-7,TRBV5-1,NA,ASSSGLAGGLYEQY
TRBJ2-6,TRBV5-1,NA,ASSISTGQVSGANVLT
TRBJ2-3,TRBV7-2,NA,ASSLVGADTQY
TRBJ2-6,TRBV19,once,ASSPAMGPGSGANVLT
TRBJ1-3,TRBV27,NA,ASSLTAGTHRNTIY
TRBJ2-1,TRBV11-2,NA,ASSFLVLAGYNEQF
TRBJ1-3,TRBV6-6,once,ASSYSQGSMGNTIY
TRBJ1-5,TRBV6-5,NA,ASSLKGAAQPQH
TRBJ2-2,TRBV5-6,NA,ASSLDRGLNGELF
TRBJ2-3,TRBV4-3,NA,ASSLRLAGGSTDTQY
TRBJ1-2,TRBV2,NA,ASSESQGPYGYT
TRBJ2-7,TRBV19,NA,ASSIFPDTSYEQY
TRBJ2-7,TRBV5-4,NA,ASSLKRDFTYEQY
TRBJ2-1,TRBV10-3,NA,AISQGTEQF
TRBJ1-2,TRBV5-4,once,ASSLAGTGYGYT
TRBJ1-2,TRBV5-4,once,ASSRNDQGYT
TRBJ2-2,TRBV5-1,NA,ASSLSTNTGELF
TRBJ1-3,TRBV28,once,ASSRMDSFSGNTIY
TRBJ1-1,TRBV6-5,NA,ASSYWGRTEAF
TRBJ1-4,TRBV7-9,NA,ASSFTGSNEKLF
TRBJ2-6,TRBV23-1,NA,ANRTDSSGANVLT
TRBJ1-3,TRBV6-5,NA,ASKPRTVAGNTIY
TRBJ2-7,TRBV30,NA,AWSVRTDQEQY
TRBJ2-6,TRBV5-4,NA,ASSLEAGRLSGANVLT